Below, 24 T cell receptor beta chains from the same sample are listed, as sequenced in a study of blood T cell repertoires in COVID-19. Libraries were prepared by immunoSEQ multiplex PCR; TCRdb keeps only in-frame clonotypes and omits some of them. Of 150,000 to 190,000 clones listed, 75% to 90% are singletons. Sequencing was done on a sample of peripheral blood. The receptor set was obtained from a woman between 35 and 50 years old with acute or convalescent COVID-19.

The chain combines TRBV5-5 with TRBJ1-1; 8 bases are shared with TRBD1. From germline, CDR1 is SGHKS and CDR2 YYEKEE (reference sequence). V lost 5 bases, J lost 4 bases, and 7 bases stayed unmatched. The CDR3 contains 14 residues. In nucleotides, the CDR3 is TGTGCCAGCAGGGATTACAGGGGGGGCACTGAAGCTTTCTTT. Encoded protein: CASRDYRGGTEAFF.

About this clone itself: Mismatch with germline at one junction end may stem from a read error. The chain recombines TRBV19 with TRBJ2-6; TRBD1 agrees at 8 bases. The length of the CDR3 is 16 residues. In germline, CDR1 is LNHDA, CDR2 SQIVND (reference sequence). The CDR3 DNA sequence: TGTGCCAGTAGTCCGGGGACAGGTACTGGGACCAACGTCCTGACTTTC. The encoded protein is CASSPGTGTGTNVLTF.

This rearrangement joins TRBV7-8 to TRBJ1-5; 11 positions match TRBD1. CDR1 SGHVS and CDR2 FQNEAQ come from the germline V gene. This CDR3 contains 15 residues. The J segment lost 4 bases and the V segment lost 4 bases, leaving 3 bases of the junction unmatched. The CDR3 region is CASSYGQGANQPQHF. The CDR3 DNA sequence: TGTGCCAGCAGCTATGGACAGGGGGCAAATCAGCCCCAGCATTTT.

The gene calls are TRBV28 and TRBJ1-2; the match to TRBD1 covers 8 bases. Germline values: CDR1 MDHEN, CDR2 SYDVKM. V dropped 6 bases and J dropped 4; count of bases not matched to a gene: 7. This CDR3 spans 14 amino acids. CDR3 amino acids: CASSTTGGAYGYTF. The CDR3 bases are TGTGCCAGCAGCACCACAGGGGGGGCCTATGGCTACACCTTC.

The V call is TRBV7-3, the J call TRBJ2-4; 9 bases align to TRBD2. Per the germline V gene, CDR1 is SGHTA and CDR2 is FQGTGA. Trimming cost V 3 bases and J 8 bases; bases outside gene matches: 5. The CDR3 loop spans 14 amino acids. The CDR3 loop is CASSLDRTSDIQYF. The CDR3 DNA is TGTGCCAGCAGCTTGGATAGGACTAGCGACATTCAGTACTTC. The whole variable domain, remainder taken from reference TRBV7-3 and TRBJ2-4, is GAGVSQTPSNKVTEKGKYVELRCDPISGHTALYWYRQSLGQGPEFLIYFQGTGAADDSGLPNDRFFAVRPEGSVSTLKIQRTERGDSAVYLCASSLDRTSDIQYFGAGTRLSVL.

The chain couples TRBV19 to TRBJ2-1, with a weak D call TRBD2 (5 bases). Between the trimmed V and J ends, which lost 4 bases and 8 bases, there was a span of 6 bases. Germline CDR1 and CDR2: LNHDA and SQIVND (reference sequence). The CDR3 is 11 residues long. The CDR3 loop is CASSTGYEQFF. The CDR3 nucleotides are TGTGCCAGTAGTACGGGGTATGAGCAGTTCTTC.

Regarding this clone: A junction end diverges from the germline sequence, so it may reflect a read error. J is TRBJ2-7 and V is TRBV28; D is uncertain. The CDR3 runs to 10 residues. Germline V lookup: CDR1 MDHEN, CDR2 SYDVKM. Here the CDR3 reads CASSSARRGF. CDR3 sequence (DNA): TGTGCCAGCAGTTCGGCTAGACGTGGCTTC.

The chain joins TRBV7-9 to TRBJ1-1; TRBD1 aligns across 10 bases. Germline-derived CDR1 and CDR2 are SEHNR and FQNEAQ (reference sequence). The CDR3 extends over 14 amino acids. The V segment lost 3 bases and the J segment 3 bases; nucleotides outside the gene matches: 1. CDR3 region: CASSLGTGDTEAFF. DNA of the CDR3: TGTGCCAGCAGCTTGGGGACAGGGGACACTGAAGCTTTCTTT. Full variable domain (remainder filled in from reference TRBV7-9 and TRBJ1-1): DTGVSQNPRHKITKRGQNVTFRCDPISEHNRLYWYRQTLGQGPEFLTYFQNEAQLEKSRLLSDRFSAERPKGSFSTLEIQRTEQGDSAMYLCASSLGTGDTEAFFGQGTRLTVV.

The V call is TRBV28, the J call TRBJ2-4; the D gene is possibly TRBD1 (6 bases). Germline V gene lookup returns CDR1 MDHEN and CDR2 SYDVKM. The V gene lost 3 bases and the J gene lost 5 bases, with 14 bases spanning the gap. This CDR3 is 15 amino acids long. The CDR3 loop reads CASSFVGTRENIQYF. CDR3 sequence (DNA): TGTGCCAGCAGTTTTGTTGGGACAAGGGAAAACATTCAGTACTTC.

Comments on this clone: The same CDR3 arises from other DNA sequences in this sample as well. The V gene is TRBV24-1, the J gene TRBJ2-1; 13 nucleotides line up with TRBD2. Germline CDR1 is KGHDR and CDR2 is SFDVKD. The CDR3 has 13 residues. After removal of 4 bases from V and 10 bases from J, the junction contained 0 bases not matched to a gene. For the CDR3, the DNA is TGTGCCACCAGTGAGACTAGCGGGGGGGAGCAGTTCTTC. This codes for CATSETSGGEQFF.

The chain carries TRBV24-1 and TRBJ1-5, with D hard to call. This CDR3 has 13 amino acids. CDR1 is KGHDR and CDR2 is SFDVKD in the germline V gene. Trimming stripped 3 bases from V and 7 bases from J, with 9 bases between. The CDR3 here is CATSDGGIQPQHF. DNA of the CDR3: TGTGCCACCAGTGATGGAGGGATACAGCCCCAGCATTTT.

This chain joins TRBV28 and TRBJ1-5; 7 positions match TRBD1. The CDR3 is 13 residues long. Germline CDR1 and CDR2: MDHEN and SYDVKM. V lost 8 bases, J lost 2 bases, and 3 bases stayed unmatched. The CDR3 sequence is CASFTGGNQPQHF. The CDR3 nucleotides are TGTGCCAGCTTTACAGGGGGCAATCAGCCCCAGCATTTT. Using reference TRBV28 and TRBJ1-5 for the parts outside the CDR3, the full variable domain is DVKVTQSSRYLVKRTGEKVFLECVQDMDHENMFWYRQDPGLGLRLIYFSYDVKMKEKGDIPEGYSVSREKKERFSLILESASTNQTSMYLCASFTGGNQPQHFGDGTRLSIL.

V usage is TRBV4-1 and J usage is TRBJ1-3; possible D gene TRBD1, 6 bases. Trimming pared 0 bases from V and 0 bases from J, leaving 9 bases between. In germline, CDR1 is MGHRA, CDR2 YSYEKL. This CDR3 contains 16 residues. The CDR3 is CASSQEGAGSGNTIYF. CDR3 nucleotides: TGCGCCAGCAGCCAAGAGGGGGCAGGCTCTGGAAACACCATATATTTT.

This clone has only a few counts. J is TRBJ1-5 and V is TRBV14, with 10 bases fitting TRBD1. The V gene's germline CDR1 is SGHDN and CDR2 FVKESK. This CDR3 spans 16 amino acids. Trimming removed 5 bases from V and 3 bases from J; junction bases left unmatched: 7. The CDR3 sequence: CASSYTGTGVNQPQHF. CDR3 nucleotides: TGTGCCAGCAGCTATACCGGGACAGGGGTCAATCAGCCCCAGCATTTT.

The rearrangement uses TRBV11-2 and TRBJ1-5, with a possible D match to TRBD1 (6 bases). Germline V gives CDR1 SGHAT, CDR2 FQNNGV. Trimming shortened V by 1 base and J by 0 bases, and 10 bases separated the two germline ends. The CDR3 consists of 16 residues. The CDR3 here is CASSLVRGFSNQPQHF. CDR3 sequence (DNA): TGTGCCAGCAGCTTAGTTAGGGGGTTTAGCAATCAGCCCCAGCATTTT.

This clone was observed a single time. The chain recombines TRBV2 with TRBJ2-1, with 7 bases aligning to TRBD1. The germline V gene encodes CDR1 SNHLY and CDR2 FYNNEI. The V gene end was trimmed by 7 bases and the J gene end by 1 base; junction bases not matched to a gene: 7. This CDR3 contains 15 residues. CDR3 bases: TGTGCCAGCACAAAGGGGACAGCGTCCTACAATGAGCAGTTCTTC. It codes for CASTKGTASYNEQFF.

The chain carries TRBV28 and TRBJ2-2; TRBD2 aligns across 7 bases. The CDR3 extends over 16 amino acids. V lost 5 bases to trimming and J lost 0 bases; unmatched junction nucleotides: 6. Germline V gene lookup returns CDR1 MDHEN and CDR2 SYDVKM. This CDR3 is CASSGGDYSNTGELFF. The DNA for the CDR3 is TGTGCCAGCAGTGGGGGGGACTATTCGAACACCGGGGAGCTGTTTTTT.

This clone was picked up a small number of times. The chain couples TRBV3-1 (or the pseudogene TRBV3-2) to TRBJ2-7; D unclear. The CDR3 consists of 12 residues. Germline V lookup: CDR1 LGHDT, CDR2 YNNKEL (reference sequence). V lost 4 bases, J lost 5 bases, and 9 bases lay in between. The CDR3 nucleotides are TGTGCCAGCAGCCCTTCTACGAACGAGCAGTACTTC. This sequence encodes CASSPSTNEQYF.

V and J are TRBV25-1 and TRBJ2-3; possible D gene TRBD2, 6 bases. Germline lookup yields CDR1 MGHDK and CDR2 SYGVNS. Trimming removed 5 bases at V and 1 base at J, with 13 bases between. The CDR3 is 15 residues long. This chain's CDR3 is CASSKWGDGTDTQYF. The CDR3 coding sequence is TGTGCCAGCAGTAAGTGGGGGGATGGCACAGATACGCAGTATTTT.

The CDR3 here is CASSFRGGTDSYEQYF. CDR3 bases: TGTGCCAGCAGTTTTAGGGGGGGGACGGACTCCTACGAGCAGTACTTC. The J gene is TRBJ2-7, the V gene TRBV28, with D tentatively TRBD2 (7 bases). The V end lost 3 bases, the J end lost 0 bases, and 15 bases lay between the germline ends. Germline loops: CDR1 MDHEN, CDR2 SYDVKM. The CDR3 extends over 16 amino acids.

The V and J genes are TRBV11-3 and TRBJ2-3, with D perhaps matching TRBD1 (6 bases). CDR3 length equals 15 residues. Germline loops: CDR1 SGHNT, CDR2 YENEEA. The V end lost 5 bases, the J end lost 3 bases, and 15 bases lay between the germline ends. CDR3: CASSKQGKDTDTQYF. CDR3 coding DNA: TGTGCCAGCAGCAAACAGGGAAAAGATACAGATACGCAGTATTTT. The full variable domain, in which reference TRBV11-3 and TRBJ2-3 provide the parts outside the CDR3, is EAGVVQSPRYKIIEKKQPVAFWCNPISGHNTLYWYLQNLGQGPELLIRYENEEAVDDSQLPKDRFSAERLKGVDSTLKIQPAELGDSAVYLCASSKQGKDTDTQYFGPGTRLTVL.

The chain links TRBV10-3 to TRBJ2-7; 12 positions match TRBD2. Germline CDR1 ENHRY, CDR2 SYGVKD. The CDR3 extends over 15 amino acids. Trimming cost V 3 bases and J 8 bases; bases outside gene matches: 8. CDR3 sequence reads: CAISEPTSGGLKQYF. The CDR3 nucleotides read TGTGCCATCAGTGAACCAACTAGCGGGGGGTTGAAGCAGTACTTC.

The chain couples TRBV9 to TRBJ2-7, with 9 bases that match TRBD1. CDR3 length: 15 residues. Germline CDR1 and CDR2: SGDLS and YYNGEE. With 5 bases clipped from V and 0 bases from J, the junction kept 6 bases outside the gene matches. The CDR3 sequence: CASSAGTGNSYEQYF. CDR3 DNA sequence: TGTGCCAGCAGTGCCGGGACAGGGAACTCCTACGAGCAGTACTTC.

This chain links TRBV28 with TRBJ1-3; D is possibly TRBD1 (5 bases). Looked up from germline, CDR1 is MDHEN and CDR2 is SYDVKM. CDR3 size: 14 residues. Trimming took off 5 bases at V and 2 bases at J, with 10 bases between the two ends. The CDR3 sequence: CASSTPGAGNTIYF. The CDR3, as DNA: TGTGCCAGCAGTACGCCGGGGGCTGGAAACACCATATATTTT.